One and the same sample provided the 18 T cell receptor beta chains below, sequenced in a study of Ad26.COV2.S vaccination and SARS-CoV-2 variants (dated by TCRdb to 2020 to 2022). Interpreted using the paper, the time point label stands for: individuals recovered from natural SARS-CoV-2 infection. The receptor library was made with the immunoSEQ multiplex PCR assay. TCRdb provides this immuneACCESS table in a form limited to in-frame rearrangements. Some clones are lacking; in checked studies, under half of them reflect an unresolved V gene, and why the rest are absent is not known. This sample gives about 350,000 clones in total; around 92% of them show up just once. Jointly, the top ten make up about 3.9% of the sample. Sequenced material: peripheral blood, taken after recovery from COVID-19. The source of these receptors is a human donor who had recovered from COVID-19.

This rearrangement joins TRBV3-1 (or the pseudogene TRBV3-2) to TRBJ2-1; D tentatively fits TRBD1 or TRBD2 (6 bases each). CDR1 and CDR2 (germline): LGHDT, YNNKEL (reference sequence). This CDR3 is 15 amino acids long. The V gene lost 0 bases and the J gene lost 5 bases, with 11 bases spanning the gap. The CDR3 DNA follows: TGTGCCAGCAGCCAAGATTTAGGGGGGCACAATGAGCAGTTCTTC. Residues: CASSQDLGGHNEQFF.

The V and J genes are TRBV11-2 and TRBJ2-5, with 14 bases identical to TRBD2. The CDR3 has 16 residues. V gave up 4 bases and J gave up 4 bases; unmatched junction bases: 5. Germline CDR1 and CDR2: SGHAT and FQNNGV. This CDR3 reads CASSSRLAGGGETQYF. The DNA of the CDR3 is TGTGCCAGCAGCTCCCGACTAGCGGGGGGGGGAGAGACCCAGTACTTC.

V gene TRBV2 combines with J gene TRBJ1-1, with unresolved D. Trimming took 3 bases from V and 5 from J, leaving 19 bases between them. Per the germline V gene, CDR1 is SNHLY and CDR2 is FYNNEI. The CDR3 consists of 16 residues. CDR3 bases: TGTGCCAGCAGTGAGGAAGACCCGGGTTTGGGAACTGAAGCTTTCTTT. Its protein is CASSEEDPGLGTEAFF.

CDR3 DNA: TGTGCCAGTAGCCCCGGGACTCTACGCAATGAGCAGTTCTTC. Its protein product is CASSPGTLRNEQFF. This chain uses TRBV19 with TRBJ2-1; possibly TRBD2 for D (6 bases). The ends were cut back, 6 bases at V and 6 bases at J, with 15 bases in the middle. Germline-derived CDR1 and CDR2 are LNHDA and SQIVND (reference sequence). The CDR3 contains 14 residues.

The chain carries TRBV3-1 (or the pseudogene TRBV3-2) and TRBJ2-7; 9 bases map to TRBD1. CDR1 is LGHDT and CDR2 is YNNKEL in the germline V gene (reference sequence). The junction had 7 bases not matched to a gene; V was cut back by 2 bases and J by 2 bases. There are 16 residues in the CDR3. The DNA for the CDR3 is TGTGCCAGCAGCCAACTCCCGGGACAGGGAACCTACGAGCAGTACTTC. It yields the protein CASSQLPGQGTYEQYF.

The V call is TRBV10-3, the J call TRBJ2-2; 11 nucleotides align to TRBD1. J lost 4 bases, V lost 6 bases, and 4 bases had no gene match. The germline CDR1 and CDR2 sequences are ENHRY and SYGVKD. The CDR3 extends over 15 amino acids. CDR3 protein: CAIRAGTGGTGELFF. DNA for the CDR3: TGTGCCATCAGGGCCGGGACAGGGGGCACCGGGGAGCTGTTTTTT.

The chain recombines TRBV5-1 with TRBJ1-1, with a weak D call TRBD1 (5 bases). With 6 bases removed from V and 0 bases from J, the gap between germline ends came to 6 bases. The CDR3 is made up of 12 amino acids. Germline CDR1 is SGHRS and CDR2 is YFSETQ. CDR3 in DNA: TGCGCCAGCACAGGGATGAACACTGAAGCTTTCTTT. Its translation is CASTGMNTEAFF.

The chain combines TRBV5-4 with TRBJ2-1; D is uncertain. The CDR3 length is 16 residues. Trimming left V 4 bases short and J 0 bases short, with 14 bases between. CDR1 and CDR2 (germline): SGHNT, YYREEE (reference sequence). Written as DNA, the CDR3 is TGTGCCAGCAGCCCGTTCTTTAAGAGCTCCTACAATGAGCAGTTCTTC. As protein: CASSPFFKSSYNEQFF.

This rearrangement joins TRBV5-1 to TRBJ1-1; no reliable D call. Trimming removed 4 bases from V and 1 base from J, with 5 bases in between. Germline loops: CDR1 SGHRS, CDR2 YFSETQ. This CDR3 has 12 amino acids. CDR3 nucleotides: TGCGCCAGCAGCCTCACGAACACTGAAGCTTTCTTT. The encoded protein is CASSLTNTEAFF.

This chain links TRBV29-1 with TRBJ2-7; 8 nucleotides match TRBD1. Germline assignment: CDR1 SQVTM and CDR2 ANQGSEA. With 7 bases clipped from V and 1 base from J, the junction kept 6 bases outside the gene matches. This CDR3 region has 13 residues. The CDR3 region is CSAIRDRSYEQYF. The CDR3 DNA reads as TGCAGCGCAATCCGGGACAGGTCCTACGAGCAGTACTTC.

DNA for the CDR3: TGCGCCAGCAGCCACCCAGCGGGGGGCCTTCTTTCTGGGGCCAACGTCCTGACTTTC. This encodes CASSHPAGGLLSGANVLTF. The J gene is TRBJ2-6, the V gene TRBV4-3; TRBD2 matches at 9 bases. The CDR3 has 19 amino acids. V was pared by 3 bases and J by 1 base, with 10 bases of the junction left unmatched. Germline V gene data show CDR1 as LGHNA and CDR2 as YSLEER.

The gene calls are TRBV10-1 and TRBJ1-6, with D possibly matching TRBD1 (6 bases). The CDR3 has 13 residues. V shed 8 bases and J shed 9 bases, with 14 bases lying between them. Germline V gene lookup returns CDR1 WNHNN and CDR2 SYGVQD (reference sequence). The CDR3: CASQQGDGSPLHF. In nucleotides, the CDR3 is TGCGCCAGCCAACAGGGTGACGGTTCACCCCTCCACTTT.

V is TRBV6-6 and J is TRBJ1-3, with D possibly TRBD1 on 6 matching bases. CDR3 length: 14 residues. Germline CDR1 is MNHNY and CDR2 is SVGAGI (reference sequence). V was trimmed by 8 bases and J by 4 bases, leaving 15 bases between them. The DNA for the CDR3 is TGTGCCAGCTCGGGTCCGACAGGAGGAAACACCATATATTTT. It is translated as CASSGPTGGNTIYF.

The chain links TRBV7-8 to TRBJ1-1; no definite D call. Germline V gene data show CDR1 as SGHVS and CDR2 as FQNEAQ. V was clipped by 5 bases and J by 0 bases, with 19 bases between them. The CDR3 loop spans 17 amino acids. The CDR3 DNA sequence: TGTGCCAGCAGCCCCACCGGGGTCCAGATCATGAACACTGAAGCTTTCTTT. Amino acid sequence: CASSPTGVQIMNTEAFF.

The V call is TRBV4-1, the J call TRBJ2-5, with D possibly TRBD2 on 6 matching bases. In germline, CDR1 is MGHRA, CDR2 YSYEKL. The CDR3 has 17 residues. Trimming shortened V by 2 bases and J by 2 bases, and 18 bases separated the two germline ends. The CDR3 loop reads CASSQRERVGGQETQYF. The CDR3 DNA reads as TGCGCCAGCAGCCAACGTGAAAGAGTGGGGGGACAAGAGACCCAGTACTTC.

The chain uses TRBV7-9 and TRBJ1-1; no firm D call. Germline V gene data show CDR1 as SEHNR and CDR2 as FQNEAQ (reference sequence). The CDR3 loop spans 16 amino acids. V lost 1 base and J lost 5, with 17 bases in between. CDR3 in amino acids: CASSLVAGEGRTEAFF. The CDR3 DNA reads TGTGCCAGCAGCTTAGTGGCAGGTGAAGGGAGGACTGAAGCTTTCTTT.

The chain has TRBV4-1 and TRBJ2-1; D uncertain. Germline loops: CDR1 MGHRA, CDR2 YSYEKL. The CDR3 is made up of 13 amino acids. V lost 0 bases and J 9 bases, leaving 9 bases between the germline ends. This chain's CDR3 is CASSQDRRFEQFF. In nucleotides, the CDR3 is TGCGCCAGCAGCCAAGATCGAAGGTTTGAGCAGTTCTTC.

In DNA form, the CDR3 reads TGCAGCGGATCTCAGGGGGGAGCTGAAGCTTTCTTT. Translated: CSGSQGGAEAFF. V usage is TRBV29-1 and J usage is TRBJ1-1; 7 bases agree with TRBD1. The CDR3 runs to 12 residues. Germline CDR1 SQVTM, CDR2 ANQGSEA. J lost 6 bases, V lost 7 bases, and 8 bases had no gene match.